This TCR beta chain emerged from a study of identical twins (dated by TCRdb to the mid-2010s). Context from the whole study: TCR alpha and beta repertoires from monozygotic twins, unrelated adults of various ages and cord blood were deep-sequenced to test whether fetal clonotypes persist. To rule out contamination, replicate twin experiments were performed at different times with different library preparation protocols. Overall study results and their limits: Abundant cord blood beta clonotypes had fewer insertions, young adult naive repertoires showed a similar but weaker trend, and memory repertoires showed no such trend. Because the same donors could not be followed over many years, conclusions were based on cross-sectional statistical analysis. Out-of-frame TCR alpha sharing in monozygotic twins was systematically underestimated by recombination models, whereas sharing between unrelated individuals was in agreement with the recombination models. Compared with coincidental sharing between unrelated individuals, out-of-frame TCR alpha sequences shared between twins showed an excess of sequences with low generation probability. In beta out-of-frame sequences, excess twin sharing was weaker, because having fewer shared sequences lowered the signal-to-noise ratio. Zero-insertion analyses could be partly confounded by invariant T cells such as MAIT and iNKT, although diverse VJ usage argued against such confounding for most clonotypes.

A note on this clonotype: Its antigen remains unidentified. Base qualities are missing; no much larger clone stands one base away.

CDR1 and CDR2 (SEHNR, FQNEAQ) derive from the germline V gene (reference sequence). Trimmed from V: 4 bases; trimmed from J: 3 bases; junction bases lacking a gene match: 10. Including cysteine and valine, the CDR3 has 16 amino acids. The retained sequence is limited to the CDR3, 48 bases, with the frame set at the first base. Preparation of the library involved 5' RACE. For sequencing, an Illumina HiSeq 2000 was employed. Template switching added a universal primer binding site, and the final cDNA carried a unique molecular identifier that allowed TCR cDNA molecules to be counted accurately. Specific primers in the conserved constant-segment region were used to synthesize first-strand cDNA for the TCR alpha and beta chains. To control for contamination, each cDNA library was double barcoded with a SMART-Mk sample barcode plus Illumina barcodes. TruSeq adapter sequences along with Illumina sample barcodes were introduced in two successive PCR steps. The Illumina HiSeq platform was used with custom primers to sequence TCR alpha and beta cDNA libraries. On the authors' methods: Raw reads were processed with MiGEC to extract unique molecular identifiers, and MiXCR was used to determine CDR3 positions. Recombination models were inferred per individual with the repgenHMM and IGoR tools using an EM algorithm. Shared clonotype analysis was performed with the tcR package in R, normalizing sharing by the product of cloneset sizes. To study raw recombination without the effects of thymic and clonal selection, out-of-frame nonproductive sequences were analyzed. TCRdb reprocessed the public reads (quality trimming at Q25 with fastp, clone calling with MiXCR) and kept in-frame beta chains. For every CDR3 protein sequence, its rows merge into one entry that carries the most common genes and DNA. TCRdb's processing, not the authors', yielded these V and J calls. The table for this sample lists 510,000 or so distinct CDR3 sequences; 12% to 15% of them were counted only once. The top ten constitute less than 0.5% of the sample.

Every donor in the study was a healthy Caucasian. Three pairs of female monozygotic twins, all aged about 18 to 30 years, were included in the twin cohort. Positive isolation kits from Invitrogen were used to isolate the CD4+ and CD8+ T cell populations. These same records also appear under a second study, on yellow fever vaccine responses in identical twins. The other study reports the following: According to the authors, in identical twins the way T cells responded to vaccination appeared partly convergent and partly personalized. Focusing on identical twins, the study followed the T cell clones that responded to the vaccine, and did so with precision.

Material: CD4+ T cells sorted from blood. The sequence was obtained from a woman aged 18-29 years in good health. The rearrangement combines TRBV7-9 with TRBJ2-7, with TRBD1 matching 9 junction bases. CDR3 loop: CASSSIPGQGSYEQYV. The DNA reads TGTGCCAGCAGCTCGATACCGGGACAGGGAAGCTACGAGCAGTACGTC.